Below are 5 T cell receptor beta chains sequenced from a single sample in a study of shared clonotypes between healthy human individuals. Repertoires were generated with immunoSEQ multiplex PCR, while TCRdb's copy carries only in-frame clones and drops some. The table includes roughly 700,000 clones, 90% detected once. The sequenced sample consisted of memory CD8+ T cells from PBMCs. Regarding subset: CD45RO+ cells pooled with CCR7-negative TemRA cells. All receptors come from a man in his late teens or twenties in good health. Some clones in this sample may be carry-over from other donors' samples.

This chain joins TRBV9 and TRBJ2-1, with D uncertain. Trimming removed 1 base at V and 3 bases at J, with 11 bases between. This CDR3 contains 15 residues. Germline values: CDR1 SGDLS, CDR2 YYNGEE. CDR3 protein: CASSVYVRGYNEQFF. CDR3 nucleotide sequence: TGTGCCAGCAGCGTATATGTCCGAGGCTACAATGAGCAGTTCTTC.

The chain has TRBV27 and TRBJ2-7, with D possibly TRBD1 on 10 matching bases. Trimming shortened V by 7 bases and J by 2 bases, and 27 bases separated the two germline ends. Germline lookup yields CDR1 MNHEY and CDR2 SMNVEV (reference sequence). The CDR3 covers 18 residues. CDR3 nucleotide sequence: TGTGCCAGCACTTCCCGGGACAGGGGTCCTAGCGGGACCTACGAGCAGTACTTC. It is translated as CASTSRDRGPSGTYEQYF.

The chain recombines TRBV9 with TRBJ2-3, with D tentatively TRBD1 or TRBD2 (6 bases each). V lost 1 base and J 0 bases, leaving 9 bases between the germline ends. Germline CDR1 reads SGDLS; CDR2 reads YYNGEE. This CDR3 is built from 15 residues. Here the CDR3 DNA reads TGTGCCAGCAGCGTACCGGGGGCTAGCACAGATACGCAGTATTTT. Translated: CASSVPGASTDTQYF.

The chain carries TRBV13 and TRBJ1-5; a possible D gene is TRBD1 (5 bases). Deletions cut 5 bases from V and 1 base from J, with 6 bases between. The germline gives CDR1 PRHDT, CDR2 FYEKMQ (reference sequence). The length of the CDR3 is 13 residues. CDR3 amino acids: CASSRGSNQPQHF. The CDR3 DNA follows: TGTGCCAGCAGCAGGGGCAGCAATCAGCCCCAGCATTTT.

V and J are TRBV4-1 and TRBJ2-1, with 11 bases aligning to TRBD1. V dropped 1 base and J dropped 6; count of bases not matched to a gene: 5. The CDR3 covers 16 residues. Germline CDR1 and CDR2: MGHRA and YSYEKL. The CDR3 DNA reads TGCGCCAGCAGCCAAGGACCCGGGACAGGGGGCAATGAGCAGTTCTTC. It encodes CASSQGPGTGGNEQFF.